This TCR beta chain was identified in a study of CD8 T cells in ankylosing spondylitis. Findings and caveats of the study: Among TCR beta sequences, a motif of eight highly homologous variants appeared characteristic of ankylosing spondylitis blood. Significant enrichment of disease-linked clones was reported in matched ankylosing spondylitis synovial fluid.

A word on this clonotype: The antigen is not known.

TCRdb fed the 5' RACE reads into MiXCR, producing one record per CDR3 protein. The sample holds under 950,000 distinct CDR3 sequences, roughly 20% seen once. V was pared by 5 bases and J by 2 bases, with 10 bases of the junction left unmatched. The CDR3 is 16 residues long. This TCR derives from a male donor with ankylosing spondylitis. The V call is TRBV12-3 or TRBV12-4, the J call TRBJ2-3, with 7 positions matching TRBD1. Sequenced: blood, either unsorted or a sorted T cell fraction (not recorded which). The CDR3 sequence is CASSRYRGGPTDTQYF. As DNA, the CDR3 is TGTGCCAGCAGTCGGTACCGAGGGGGCCCCACAGATACGCAGTATTTT.